This T cell receptor beta chain came from a study of cytomegalovirus exposure and HLA in healthy donors. Study at large: Assignment to the Caucasian-associated ancestry cluster applied to roughly 80% of the approximately 370 genotyped donors.

Use of 60 Vbeta and 13 Jbeta primers characterized the PCR. The table came from immunoSEQ multiplex PCR; TCRdb's copy has only in-frame clones and leaves some out. The sample has 150,000 or so clones. The sequence was obtained from a man aged 18 to 29 in good health and CMV-seronegative. Sequences were obtained from PBMCs.

The chain's CDR3 is CASSYSGEQYF. The CDR3 DNA follows: TGTGCCAGCAGTTATAGCGGAGAGCAGTACTTC. The chain combines TRBV27 with TRBJ2-7; TRBD2 might be the D (6 bases). Trimming cost V 4 bases and J 7 bases, with 8 bases left between them. This CDR3 is built from 11 residues. Germline values: CDR1 MNHEY, CDR2 SMNVEV (reference sequence).